This TCR beta chain derives from a study of OX40 agonist ivuxolimab in advanced cancers. Study at large: Three dose-escalation patients had partial responses: one with hepatocellular carcinoma and two with cutaneous melanoma.

Concerning this clone itself: What it recognizes is unknown.

Measured with immunoSEQ multiplex PCR; TCRdb has only the in-frame clones, and not every one. The sample carries 40,000 to 50,000 clones, 88% recorded once. Findings and caveats of the study: The 0.1-3.0 mg/kg partial responders had among the lowest clonal expansion.

Germline V lookup: CDR1 LNHDA, CDR2 SQIVND (reference sequence). The CDR3 consists of 15 residues. V shed 6 bases, J shed 3 bases, and the junction held 10 bases outside the gene matches. This sample comprised CD4+ or CD8+ T cells sorted from blood, obtained in a trial of the OX40 agonist ivuxolimab. The sequence was collected from an adult with an advanced solid tumor such as melanoma, head and neck, liver or kidney cancer. The chain uses TRBV19 and TRBJ2-7; 8 bases map to TRBD1. This CDR3 reads CASRSPGQGIYEQYF. CDR3 bases: TGTGCCAGTAGATCACCCGGACAGGGAATCTACGAGCAGTACTTC.